This T cell receptor (beta chain) was sequenced for a study of blood T cell repertoires in COVID-19. Study context: The United States, Italy and Spain were the sources of the acute and convalescent COVID-19 samples. PBMCs, B-cell-depleted T cells, or T cells were the source of the cDNA or gDNA that made up the material.

As processed by the authors: Amplification of reference gene primers provided the estimated nucleated cell counts. Method: immunoSEQ multiplex PCR; TCRdb's copy keeps in-frame clones and lacks some. V, J and clone size derive from that table, while D and trimming were established from the DNA sequence. The sample holds 94,000 or so clones, around 90% seen once. The specimen sequenced was peripheral blood. This receptor was taken from a woman of 80 years or more with active COVID-19.

CDR3 region: CASSTMGTANTEAFF. The CDR3 DNA reads TGTGCCAGCAGCACCATGGGGACAGCGAACACTGAAGCTTTCTTT. The rearrangement links TRBV11-2 to TRBJ1-1; 7 nucleotides agree with TRBD1. This CDR3 is built from 15 residues. V shed 5 bases and J 1 base; nucleotides not matched to a gene: 7. CDR1 and CDR2 from the germline V gene are SGHAT and FQNNGV.